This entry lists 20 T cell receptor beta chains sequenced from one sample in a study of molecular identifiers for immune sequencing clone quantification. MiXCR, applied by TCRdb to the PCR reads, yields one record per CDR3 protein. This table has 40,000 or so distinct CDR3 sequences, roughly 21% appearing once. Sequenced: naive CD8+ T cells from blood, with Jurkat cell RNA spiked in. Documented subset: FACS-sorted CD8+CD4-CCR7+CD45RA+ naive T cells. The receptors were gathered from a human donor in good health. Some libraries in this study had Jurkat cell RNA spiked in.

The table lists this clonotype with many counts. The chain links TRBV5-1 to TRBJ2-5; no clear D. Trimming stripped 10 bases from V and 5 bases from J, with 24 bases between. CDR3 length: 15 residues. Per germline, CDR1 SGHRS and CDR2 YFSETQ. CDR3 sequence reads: CACHRVQEVEETQYF. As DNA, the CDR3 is TGCGCCTGCCACCGGGTCCAAGAAGTTGAGGAGACCCAGTACTTC.

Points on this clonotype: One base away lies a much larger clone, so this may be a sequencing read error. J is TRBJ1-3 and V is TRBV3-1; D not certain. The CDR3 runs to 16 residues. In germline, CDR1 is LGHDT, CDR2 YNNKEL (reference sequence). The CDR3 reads CASSQDLFTAGNTLYF. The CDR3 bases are TGTGCCAGCAGCCAAGATCTTTTCACTGCTGGAAACACCTTATATTTT.

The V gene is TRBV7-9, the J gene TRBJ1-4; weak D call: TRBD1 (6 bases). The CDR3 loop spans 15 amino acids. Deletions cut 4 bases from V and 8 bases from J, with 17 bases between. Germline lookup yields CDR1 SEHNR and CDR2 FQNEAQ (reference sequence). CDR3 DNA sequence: TGTGCCAGCAGCTCCCAAGACAGGTCCGAAGAAAAACTGTTTTTT. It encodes CASSSQDRSEEKLFF.

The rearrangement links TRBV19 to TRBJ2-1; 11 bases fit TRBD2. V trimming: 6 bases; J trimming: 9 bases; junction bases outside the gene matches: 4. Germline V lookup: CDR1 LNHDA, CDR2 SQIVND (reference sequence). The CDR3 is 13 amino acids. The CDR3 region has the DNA TGTGCCAGTAGAACTAGCGGGAGCGGTGAGCAGTTCTTC. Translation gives CASRTSGSGEQFF.

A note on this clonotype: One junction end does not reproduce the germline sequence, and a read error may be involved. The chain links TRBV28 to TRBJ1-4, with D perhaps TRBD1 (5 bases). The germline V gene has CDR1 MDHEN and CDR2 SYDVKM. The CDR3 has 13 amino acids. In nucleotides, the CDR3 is TGTGCCAGCGGTGATGAGGGGATCGAAAGATTATTTTTC. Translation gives CASGDEGIERLFF.

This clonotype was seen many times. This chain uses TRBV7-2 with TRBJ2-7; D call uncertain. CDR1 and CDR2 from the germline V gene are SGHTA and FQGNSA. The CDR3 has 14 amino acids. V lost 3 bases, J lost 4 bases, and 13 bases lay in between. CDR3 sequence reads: CASSFGVYGYEQYF. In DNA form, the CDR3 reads TGTGCCAGCAGCTTTGGAGTCTACGGGTACGAGCAGTACTTC. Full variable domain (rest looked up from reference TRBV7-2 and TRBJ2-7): GAGVSQSPSNKVTEKGKDVELRCDPISGHTALYWYRQSLGQGLEFLIYFQGNSAPDKSGLPSDRFSAERTGGSVSTLTIQRTQQEDSAVYLCASSFGVYGYEQYFGPGTRLTVT.

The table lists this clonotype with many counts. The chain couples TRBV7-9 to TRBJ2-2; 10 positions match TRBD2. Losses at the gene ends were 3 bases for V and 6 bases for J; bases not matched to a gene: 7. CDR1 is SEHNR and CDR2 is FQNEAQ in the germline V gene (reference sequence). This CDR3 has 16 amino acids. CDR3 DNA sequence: TGTGCCAGCAGCTTCTCAGCGGGAGGGCCTGCCGGGGAGCTGTTTTTT. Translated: CASSFSAGGPAGELFF.

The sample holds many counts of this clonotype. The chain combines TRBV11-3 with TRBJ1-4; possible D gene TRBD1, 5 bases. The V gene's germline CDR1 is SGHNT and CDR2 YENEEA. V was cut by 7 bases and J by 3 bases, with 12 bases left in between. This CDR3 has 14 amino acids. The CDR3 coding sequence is TGTGCCAGCACCCCCGGGACCCCTAATGAAAAACTGTTTTTT. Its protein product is CASTPGTPNEKLFF.

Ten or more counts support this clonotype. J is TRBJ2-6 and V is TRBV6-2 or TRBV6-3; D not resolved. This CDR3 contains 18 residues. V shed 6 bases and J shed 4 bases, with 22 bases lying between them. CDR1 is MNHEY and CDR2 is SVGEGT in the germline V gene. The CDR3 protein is CASSYMEPRFLGANVLTF. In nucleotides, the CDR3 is TGTGCCAGCAGCTACATGGAACCCCGATTTCTCGGGGCCAACGTCCTGACTTTC.

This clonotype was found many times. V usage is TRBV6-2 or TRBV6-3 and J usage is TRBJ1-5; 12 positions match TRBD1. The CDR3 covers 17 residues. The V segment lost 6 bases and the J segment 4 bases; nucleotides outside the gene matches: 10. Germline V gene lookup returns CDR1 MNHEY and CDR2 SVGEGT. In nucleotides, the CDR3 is TGTGCCAGCAGCACGGGACAGGGGGCGTTTAGGAATCAGCCCCAGCATTTT. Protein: CASSTGQGAFRNQPQHF.

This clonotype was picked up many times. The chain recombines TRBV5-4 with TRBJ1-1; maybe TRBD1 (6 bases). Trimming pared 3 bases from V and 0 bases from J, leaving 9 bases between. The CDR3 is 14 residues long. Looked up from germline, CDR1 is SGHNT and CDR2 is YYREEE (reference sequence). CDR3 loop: CASSWDTMNTEAFF. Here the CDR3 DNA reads TGTGCCAGCAGCTGGGACACTATGAACACTGAAGCTTTCTTT.

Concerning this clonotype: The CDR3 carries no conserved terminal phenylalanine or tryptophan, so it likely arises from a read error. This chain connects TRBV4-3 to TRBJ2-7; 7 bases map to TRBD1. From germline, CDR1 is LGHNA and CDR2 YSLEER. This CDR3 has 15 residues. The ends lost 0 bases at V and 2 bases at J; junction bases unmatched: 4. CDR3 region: CASSQDVGGPYEQYS. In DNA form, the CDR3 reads TGCGCCAGCAGCCAAGATGTAGGGGGCCCCTACGAGCAGTACTCC.

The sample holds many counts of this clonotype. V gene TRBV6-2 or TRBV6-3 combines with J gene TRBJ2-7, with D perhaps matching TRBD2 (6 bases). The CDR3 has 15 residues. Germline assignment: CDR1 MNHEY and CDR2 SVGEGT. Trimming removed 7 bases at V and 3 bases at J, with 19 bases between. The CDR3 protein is CASTEGFTGVYEQYF. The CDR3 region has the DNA TGTGCCAGCACTGAGGGGTTCACGGGGGTCTACGAGCAGTACTTC.

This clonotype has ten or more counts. The CDR3 region is CASSYSLNSPLHF. CDR3 DNA sequence: TGTGCCAGCAGTTACTCGCTTAATTCACCCCTCCACTTT. The gene calls are TRBV6-5 and TRBJ1-6; D gene uncertain. The CDR3 runs 13 residues. The V gene lost 0 bases and the J gene lost 6 bases, with 3 bases spanning the gap. Germline CDR1 is MNHEY and CDR2 is SVGAGI.

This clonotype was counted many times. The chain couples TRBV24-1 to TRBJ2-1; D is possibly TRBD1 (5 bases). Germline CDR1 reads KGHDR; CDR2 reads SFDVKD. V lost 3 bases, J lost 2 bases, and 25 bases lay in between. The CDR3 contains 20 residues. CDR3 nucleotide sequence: TGTGCCACCAGTGATACGCACCGGACAAGAAGTACTATTACCTACAATGAGCAGTTCTTC. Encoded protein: CATSDTHRTRSTITYNEQFF.

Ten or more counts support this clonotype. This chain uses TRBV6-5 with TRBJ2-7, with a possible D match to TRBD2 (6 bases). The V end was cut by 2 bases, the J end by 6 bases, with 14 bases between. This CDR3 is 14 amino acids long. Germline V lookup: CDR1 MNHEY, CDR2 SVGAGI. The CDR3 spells CASSYEGIGGEQYF. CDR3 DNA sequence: TGTGCCAGCAGTTACGAGGGTATCGGGGGCGAGCAGTACTTC.

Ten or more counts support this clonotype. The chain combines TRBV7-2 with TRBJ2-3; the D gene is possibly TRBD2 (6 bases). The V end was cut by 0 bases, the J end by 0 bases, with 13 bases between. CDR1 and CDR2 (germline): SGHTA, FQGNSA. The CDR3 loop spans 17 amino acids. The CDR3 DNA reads TGTGCCAGCAGCTTAGCGAGCGGGTATGGTAGCACAGATACGCAGTATTTT. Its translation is CASSLASGYGSTDTQYF. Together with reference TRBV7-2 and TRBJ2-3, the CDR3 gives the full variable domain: GAGVSQSPSNKVTEKGKDVELRCDPISGHTALYWYRQSLGQGLEFLIYFQGNSAPDKSGLPSDRFSAERTGGSVSTLTIQRTQQEDSAVYLCASSLASGYGSTDTQYFGPGTRLTVL.

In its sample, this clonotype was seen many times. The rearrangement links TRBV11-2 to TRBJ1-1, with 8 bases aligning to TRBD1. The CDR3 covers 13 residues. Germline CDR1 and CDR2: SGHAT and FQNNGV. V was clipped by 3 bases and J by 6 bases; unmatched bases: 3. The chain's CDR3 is CASSFKDRAEAFF. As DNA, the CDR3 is TGTGCCAGCAGCTTTAAGGACAGGGCTGAAGCTTTCTTT. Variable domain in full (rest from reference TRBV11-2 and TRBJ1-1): EAGVAQSPRYKIIEKRQSVAFWCNPISGHATLYWYQQILGQGPKLLIQFQNNGVVDDSQLPKDRFSAERLKGVDSTLKIQPAKLEDSAVYLCASSFKDRAEAFFGQGTRLTVV.

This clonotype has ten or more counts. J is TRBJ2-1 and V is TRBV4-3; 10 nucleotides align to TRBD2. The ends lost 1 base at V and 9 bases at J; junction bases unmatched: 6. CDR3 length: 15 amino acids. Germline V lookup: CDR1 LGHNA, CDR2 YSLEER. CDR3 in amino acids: CASSQGPIAGGEQFF. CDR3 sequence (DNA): TGCGCCAGCAGCCAAGGCCCCATAGCGGGAGGTGAGCAGTTCTTC.

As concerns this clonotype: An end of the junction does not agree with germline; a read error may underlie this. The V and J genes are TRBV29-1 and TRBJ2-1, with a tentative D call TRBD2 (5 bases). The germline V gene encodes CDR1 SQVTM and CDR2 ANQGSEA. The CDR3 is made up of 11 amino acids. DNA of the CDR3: TGCTGCGTTACAGAACGGGGTGGGCAGTTCTTC. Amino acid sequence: CCVTERGGQFF.